This TCR beta chain was profiled in a study of beta chain features in type 1 diabetes. Turning to this clone: Its target is unknown.

The CDR3 spans 14 residues. Germline V CDR1 and CDR2: SGHVS, FNYEAQ. The trim removed 2 bases at V and 4 bases at J, leaving 2 bases unmatched. Study conclusions and caveats: In type 1 diabetes patients, VDJ junctions had fewer insertions; deletions at these junctions were more frequent.

Every isolated RNA sample was fully reverse transcribed, so sequencing captured expressed TCRB transcripts. The table came from immunoSEQ multiplex PCR; TCRdb's copy has only in-frame clones and leaves some out. The top ten hold 0.046% of the sample, which has some 500,000 clones, 11% seen once. The sequence was obtained from a woman aged 18-35 years in good health. Material for sequencing was naive CD4+ T cells from blood. V and J are TRBV7-6 and TRBJ2-1; 7 nucleotides agree with TRBD1. The CDR3, as DNA: TGTGCCAGCAGCTTAAACAGGGGTTACAATGAGCAGTTCTTC. As protein: CASSLNRGYNEQFF.